This T cell receptor beta chain came from a study of OX40 agonist ivuxolimab in advanced cancers. In terms of the full investigation: Ivuxolimab was an agonistic, fully human IgG2 monoclonal antibody directed against OX40 (CD134), a costimulatory receptor. Intravenous ivuxolimab was administered to patients every 2 weeks at six dose levels: 0.01, 0.1, 0.3, 1.5, 3 and 10 mg/kg. Among the 50 to 55 dose-escalation patients, some 19 had hepatocellular carcinoma, approximately 15 melanoma, 9 renal cell carcinoma and 9 head and neck cancer. A male proportion of almost 85% and a mean age of approximately 61 years, ranging from 23 to 79, were recorded for the dose-escalation cohort. Prior anti-PD-1, anti-PD-L1 or anti-CTLA-4 therapy was permitted, and checkpoint inhibitors had been received by 40% to 50% of dose-escalation patients. Partial responses were achieved by three dose-escalation patients, of whom one had hepatocellular carcinoma and two had cutaneous melanoma. The point of sequencing TCRbeta in the periphery was to test whether ivuxolimab changed TCR sequence diversity and drove clonal T-cell expansion. The paper covers the monotherapy dose-escalation part of the phase I ivuxolimab trial, which included N ≈ 50 patients. Broad study findings and their caveats: After ivuxolimab, more expanded clones were found on average in CD8+ T cells than in CD4+ T cells. At doses of 0.1 to 3.0 mg/kg, clonal expansion of both CD4+ and CD8+ blood T cells was observed from baseline to week 6. Low levels of normalized T-cell clonal expansion were also seen in some patients who did not respond. The antigen specificity of the peripheral T cells that underwent clonal expansion was not determined. In the 0.1-3.0 mg/kg groups, partial responders were among the patients with the lowest normalized peripheral clonal expansion, particularly in CD8+ T cells.

Genomic DNA was isolated from the sorted cells so that the TCRbeta CDR3 region could be sequenced. The immunoSEQ Assay was used for sequencing of TCRbeta CDR3 regions. This immuneACCESS table, as held by TCRdb, lists in-frame sequences with V and J called but not all clones. Of the missing ones, under half trace to an unresolved V gene in checked studies; the others have no known cause. The sample profile shows 70,000 to 90,000 clones; approximately 89% of them were found once. The ten largest clonotypes hold roughly 11% of the sample. Counted from cysteine to phenylalanine, this CDR3 has 14 amino acids. Only the CDR3 portion is preserved as DNA: 42 bases, with reading frame beginning at the first base. Relative to germline, V is missing 3 bases and J is missing 5 bases, with 3 bases of the junction outside any gene match. The germline V gene provides CDR1 SGDLS and CDR2 YYNGEE. The trial excluded patients who had a history of autoimmune disease or were on systemic immunosuppression. Peripheral blood for TCR sequencing was collected from all dose cohorts at baseline, on cycle 4 day 1, and on cycle 7 day 1. Samples came from an open-label, multicenter, first-in-human phase I dose-escalation trial of ivuxolimab. The trial enrolled adults with locally advanced or metastatic head and neck squamous cell, hepatocellular, melanoma or renal cell carcinoma. Before TCR sequencing, CD4+ T cells and CD8+ T cells were sorted from peripheral blood as separate populations.

In the case of this clone: No cognate antigen has been identified for it. Base qualities are not recorded, but no much larger clone differs from it by a single base.

This specimen consisted of CD4+ or CD8+ T cells sorted from blood, obtained in a trial of the OX40 agonist ivuxolimab. This clonotype was sampled from an adult with an advanced solid tumor such as melanoma, head and neck, liver or kidney cancer. The chain is encoded by TRBV9 joined to TRBJ2-1, with 9 bases aligning to TRBD2. This receptor has the CDR3 CASSGSGSHNEQFF. The DNA is as follows: TGTGCCAGCAGCGGTAGCGGGAGTCACAATGAGCAGTTCTTC.